The 17 T cell receptor beta chains in this list originate from one sample, sequenced in a study of T-cell reconstitution after alpha-beta-depleted transplantation in children. During its preparation, the TCRbeta library received unique molecular identifiers. From the PCR reads, TCRdb called clonotypes with MiXCR, one entry per CDR3 protein. Of roughly 240,000 distinct CDR3 sequences listed, 8.2% are singletons. Sequenced material: PBMCs, mostly from graft donor cells, taken 180 days after TCRalphabeta/CD19-depleted stem cell transplant. The receptors here all came from a male patient between 10 and 17 years old who had a stem cell transplant for acute lymphoblastic leukemia, so the T cells may come from the graft donor.

J is TRBJ1-1 and V is TRBV7-6; D is ambiguous. The CDR3 contains 16 residues. CDR1 is SGHVS, CDR2 FNYEAQ, per germline. With 5 bases removed from V and 2 bases from J, the gap between germline ends came to 18 bases. As DNA, the CDR3 is TGTGCCAGCAGCCTCAGCGTCGGATTTACTAACACTGAAGCTTTCTTT. It yields the protein CASSLSVGFTNTEAFF.

This clonotype was counted many times. J is TRBJ2-6 and V is TRBV24-1, with D possibly being TRBD2 (5 bases). Germline V CDR1 and CDR2: KGHDR, SFDVKD. Deletions cut 3 bases from V and 0 bases from J, with 5 bases between. The length of the CDR3 is 15 residues. The CDR3 loop is CATSDEGSGANVLTF. As DNA, the CDR3 is TGTGCCACCAGTGATGAGGGCTCTGGGGCCAACGTCCTGACTTTC.

This clonotype was observed at least ten times. The V call is TRBV7-3, the J call TRBJ1-6; no reliable D call. Trimming shortened V by 1 base and J by 7 bases, and 8 bases separated the two germline ends. Germline V gene data show CDR1 as SGHTA and CDR2 as FQGTGA. This CDR3 has 14 amino acids. CDR3 nucleotide sequence: TGTGCCAGCAGCTTAATTGGCGGAAATTCACCCCTCCACTTT. Residues: CASSLIGGNSPLHF.

In this sample, this clonotype turned up many times. The chain is built from TRBV5-5 and TRBJ1-6; 7 nucleotides match TRBD1. With 3 bases clipped from V and 13 bases from J, the junction kept 4 bases outside the gene matches. CDR3 length: 12 amino acids. Germline V lookup: CDR1 SGHKS, CDR2 YYEKEE (reference sequence). The CDR3 DNA is TGTGCCAGCAGCTGGACAGGTAGCCCCCTCCACTTT. Translated, it gives CASSWTGSPLHF. The full variable domain, its missing parts supplied by reference TRBV5-5 and TRBJ1-6, is DAGVTQSPTHLIKTRGQQVTLRCSPISGHKSVSWYQQVLGQGPQFIFQYYEKEERGRGNFPDRFSARQFPNYSSELNVNALLLGDSALYLCASSWTGSPLHFGNGTRLTVT.

Of note for this clonotype: A much bigger clone sits one base away, suggesting this may be a read error. The V and J genes are TRBV7-9 and TRBJ1-2; unclear D gene. The CDR3 covers 14 residues. The V end was cut by 5 bases, the J end by 5 bases, with 15 bases between. In germline, CDR1 is SEHNR, CDR2 FQNEAQ (reference sequence). The CDR3 bases are TGTGCCAGCAGCCCCCGGTTAGCGGAGTATGGCTACACCTTC. This encodes CASSPRLAEYGYTF.

This clonotype was detected many times. This chain links TRBV27 with TRBJ2-6; 14 positions match TRBD2. From germline, CDR1 is MNHEY and CDR2 SMNVEV (reference sequence). CDR3 length: 18 residues. V lost 5 bases, J lost 0 bases, and 3 bases stayed unmatched. The DNA for the CDR3 is TGTGCCAGCAGTCTAGGACTAGCGGGGGGCTCTGGGGCCAACGTCCTGACTTTC. Translation: CASSLGLAGGSGANVLTF. Complete variable domain (other parts from reference TRBV27 and TRBJ2-6): EAQVTQNPRYLITVTGKKLTVTCSQNMNHEYMSWYRQDPGLGLRQIYYSMNVEVTDKGDVPEGYKVSRKEKRNFPLILESPSPNQTSLYFCASSLGLAGGSGANVLTFGAGSRLTVL.

This clonotype was recorded many times. The rearrangement joins TRBV7-3 to TRBJ2-5, with no clear D. V dropped 1 base and J dropped 4 bases, with 7 bases sitting between them. The length of the CDR3 is 13 residues. Germline V gene data show CDR1 as SGHTA and CDR2 as FQGTGA. This chain's CDR3 is CASSLNPRETQYF. The CDR3 bases are TGTGCCAGCAGCTTAAATCCCCGAGAGACCCAGTACTTC.

This clonotype was counted ten times or more. The chain is built from TRBV6-1 and TRBJ1-1; D is possibly TRBD1 (5 bases). The CDR3 contains 14 residues. From germline, CDR1 is MNHNS and CDR2 SASEGT. V was trimmed by 5 bases and J by 5 bases, leaving 15 bases between them. Here the CDR3 reads CASSKRGGRTEAFF. DNA for the CDR3: TGTGCCAGCAGTAAAAGGGGTGGGAGGACTGAAGCTTTCTTT.

This clonotype was recorded many times. V and J are TRBV9 and TRBJ2-7, with 7 bases lining up with TRBD1. Germline V gene data show CDR1 as SGDLS and CDR2 as YYNGEE. The length of the CDR3 is 15 residues. Trimming cost V 4 bases and J 2 bases; bases outside gene matches: 9. The CDR3 DNA is TGTGCCAGCAGCCCGCAGACAGGGTCCCCCTACGAGCAGTACTTC. Protein product: CASSPQTGSPYEQYF.

A note on this clonotype: A much larger clone differs from this one at a single base, so this may be a read error. The chain joins TRBV15 to TRBJ2-2; the match to TRBD2 covers 7 bases. The CDR3 consists of 17 residues. V dropped 0 bases and J dropped 4; count of bases not matched to a gene: 8. Germline CDR1 and CDR2: LNHNV and YYDKDF (reference sequence). CDR3 sequence (DNA): TGTGCCACCAGCAGAGATCGGCCTAGCGGATCCACCGGGGAGCTGTTTTTT. It translates to CATSRDRPSGSTGELFF. The full variable domain, completed using reference TRBV15 and TRBJ2-2, is DAMVIQNPRYQVTQFGKPVTLSCSQTLNHNVMYWYQQKSSQAPKLLFHYYDKDFNNEADTPDNFQSRRPNTSFCFLDIRSPGLGDTAMYLCATSRDRPSGSTGELFFGEGSRLTVL.

This clonotype appeared many times. The rearrangement joins TRBV29-1 to TRBJ1-4, with a possible D match to TRBD1 (5 bases). CDR1 is SQVTM, CDR2 ANQGSEA, per germline. CDR3 size: 12 residues. V gave up 4 bases and J gave up 5 bases, with 8 bases separating them. CDR3 nucleotides: TGCAGCGTTGTGGGGCAAAATGAAAAACTGTTTTTT. This gives the protein CSVVGQNEKLFF.

This clonotype was counted ten times or more. This chain links TRBV20-1 with TRBJ2-5; D remains ambiguous. Looked up from germline, CDR1 is DFQATT and CDR2 is SNEGSKA (reference sequence). Trimming stripped 0 bases from V and 2 bases from J, with 4 bases between. This CDR3 comprises 12 residues. The CDR3 DNA is TGCAGTGCTAGAGACTGGCAAGAGACCCAGTACTTC. Protein sequence: CSARDWQETQYF.

This rearrangement joins TRBV12-3 or TRBV12-4 to TRBJ1-5, with D tentatively TRBD1 (6 bases). The length of the CDR3 is 12 residues. V was clipped by 5 bases and J by 5 bases, with 7 bases between them. The DNA for the CDR3 is TGTGCCAGCAGTACAGGGTATCAGCCCCAGCATTTT. Translating it yields CASSTGYQPQHF.

This clonotype was counted many times. The chain recombines TRBV12-3 or TRBV12-4 with TRBJ1-1, with 8 positions matching TRBD1. After removal of 5 bases from V and 2 bases from J, the junction contained 10 bases not matched to a gene. This CDR3 has 16 amino acids. The DNA of the CDR3 is TGTGCCAGCAGTCCCGATAGCGGACAGGGTAACACTGAAGCTTTCTTT. The encoded protein is CASSPDSGQGNTEAFF.

This clonotype was counted at least ten times. J is TRBJ2-5 and V is TRBV7-9; possible D gene TRBD2, 7 bases. With 1 base removed from V and 3 bases from J, the gap between germline ends came to 12 bases. CDR1 is SEHNR and CDR2 is FQNEAQ in the germline V gene (reference sequence). The CDR3 totals 15 residues. In nucleotides, the CDR3 is TGTGCCAGCAGCTTAGTCGGGGGGCTTGAAGAGACCCAGTACTTC. The encoded protein is CASSLVGGLEETQYF.

This clonotype has at least ten counts. The chain carries TRBV20-1 and TRBJ2-5; 15 nucleotides line up with TRBD2. V lost 6 bases to trimming and J lost 2 bases; unmatched junction nucleotides: 10. CDR1 is DFQATT, CDR2 SNEGSKA, per germline (reference sequence). This CDR3 has 17 residues. CDR3 region: CSAWGLAGGPPQETQYF. CDR3 DNA: TGCAGTGCCTGGGGACTAGCGGGAGGCCCCCCACAAGAGACCCAGTACTTC.

This clonotype was seen many times. Its ends do not fully match the called genes, so a read error is possible. This chain connects TRBV20-1 to TRBJ2-3; D not certain. The CDR3 spans 9 residues. Germline V gene data show CDR1 as DFQATT and CDR2 as SNEGSKA (reference sequence). CDR3 sequence (DNA): TGCAGTGCTAGTCCCCTGGGCCTATTT. Its translation: CSASPLGLF.